The T cell receptor beta chain under discussion was sequenced for a study of T cell repertoires in cytomegalovirus infection. One entry per CDR3 protein results from TCRdb running MiXCR on the reads. The sample includes fewer than 550,000 distinct CDR3 sequences, approximately 17% of them seen just once. As concerns this clonotype: What it binds is not known.

The germline CDR1 and CDR2 sequences are MNHEY and SMNVEV (reference sequence). The CDR3 length is 13 residues. V lost 7 bases to trimming and J lost 6 bases, with 13 bases between them. Study findings and constraints: Identification of carriers of CMV plus the relevant HLA was performed using cumulative public TCR beta family frequency.

The TCR was taken from a human donor in good health (CMV status not recorded). Some clones in this sample may be carry-over from other donors' samples. Sequencing was performed on CD8+ T cells from PBMCs. The chain employs TRBV27 and TRBJ2-1; unclear D gene. The CDR3, as DNA: TGTGCCAGCACTGTGGGCAGCTCCAATGAGCAGTTCTTC. It encodes CASTVGSSNEQFF.